Listed below are T cell receptor beta chains from one sample, sequenced in a study of CD8 T cells in ankylosing spondylitis. TCRdb reprocessed the 5' RACE reads via MiXCR and lists one record per CDR3 protein. The top ten hold 25% to 40% of the sample, which has roughly 230,000 distinct CDR3 sequences, 15% to 20% seen once. Sequences were obtained from blood, either unsorted or a sorted T cell fraction (not recorded which). These receptors all come from a male donor with ankylosing spondylitis or in good health (not recorded which). Both conserved end residues are part of each CDR3. Each record gives: V gene, D gene, J gene, clone size, CDR3 DNA, CDR3 protein. D genes are given only for firm matches. Size is stated for part of the rows, as once, few or many counts, or as a class when the clone is expanded.

TRBV11-2	.	TRBJ2-5	once	TGTGCCAGCAGCTCGACCTTCCTCGGCGGGTCTGGAGAGACCCAGTACTTC	CASSSTFLGGSGETQYF
TRBV29-1	.	TRBJ2-1	.	TGCAGCGTTGACGACTCAGGGATGAATGAGCAGTTCTTC	CSVDDSGMNEQFF
TRBV27	.	TRBJ2-1	many	TGTGCCAGCAGGGGAACAGGGTATCATTACAATGAGCAGTTCTTC	CASRGTGYHYNEQFF
TRBV5-1	.	TRBJ2-5	few	TGCGCCAGCAGCAAACAGGGCGGCAGCCAAGAGACCCAGTACTTC	CASSKQGGSQETQYF
TRBV6-2/TRBV6-3	.	TRBJ2-4	few	TGTGCCAGCAGTTATACTAGACAGGAAAACATTCAGTACTTC	CASSYTRQENIQYF
TRBV2	.	TRBJ1-1	few	TGTGCCAGCAGTGAGGTAGGGGAGACTGAAGCTTTCTTT	CASSEVGETEAFF
TRBV12-3/TRBV12-4	TRBD2	TRBJ2-2	many	TGTGCCAGCAGTGTAGCGGGAGACGTCACCGGGGAGCTGTTTTTT	CASSVAGDVTGELFF
TRBV5-4	TRBD1	TRBJ2-7	many	TGTGCCAGCAGCTTGACAGGGGGTTACAACGAGCAGTACTTC	CASSLTGGYNEQYF
TRBV5-5	.	TRBJ2-7	many	TGTGCCAGCAGCTTCTCCCCAGGGCCCTCCTACGAGCAGTACTTC	CASSFSPGPSYEQYF
TRBV2	TRBD1	TRBJ2-1	.	TGTGCCAGCAGTGAAGAAGAGGGGACAGGGCCGAACTCCTACAATGAGCAGTTCTTC	CASSEEEGTGPNSYNEQFF
TRBV6-5	.	TRBJ2-3	.	TGTGCCAGCAGTTACTCGAGTTTTGGGGATACGCAGTATTTT	CASSYSSFGDTQYF
TRBV29-1	.	TRBJ2-7	.	TGCAGCGTGACTGTGGGGGGTACGGAGCAGTACTTC	CSVTVGGTEQYF
TRBV15	.	TRBJ2-3	.	TGTGCCACCAGCAGAGGGGAGGAGATCCCCCCAGATACGCAGTATTTT	CATSRGEEIPPDTQYF
TRBV29-1	.	TRBJ2-7	few	TGCAGCGTTGATATAGGGAGCTCCTACGAGCAGTACTTC	CSVDIGSSYEQYF
TRBV5-6	TRBD2	TRBJ2-1	many	TGTGCCAGCAGCTTGACCGGGAGGTACAATGAGCAGTTCTTC	CASSLTGRYNEQFF
TRBV29-1	.	TRBJ2-7	few	TGCAGCCCCTGTGGTATCGCTAGAGGAGGCGAGCAGTACTTC	CSPCGIARGGEQYF
TRBV7-9	.	TRBJ2-5	few	TGTGCCAGCAGCTTAGTCCGCCTACAAGAGACCCAGTACTTC	CASSLVRLQETQYF
TRBV7-2	TRBD1	TRBJ1-4	few	TGTGCCAGCAGCTTACCCAACAGGGGTCGAGACAATGAAAAACTGTTTTTT	CASSLPNRGRDNEKLFF
TRBV12-3/TRBV12-4	TRBD2	TRBJ2-1	.	TGTGCCAGCAGTCACCCGGGACTAGCGGACCCCGAGCAGTTCTTC	CASSHPGLADPEQFF
TRBV7-9	TRBD1	TRBJ2-5	.	TGTGCCAGCAGCCCGAGGGGGACAGGGGGCCCGGAGACCCAGTACTTC	CASSPRGTGGPETQYF
TRBV12-3/TRBV12-4	TRBD2	TRBJ2-1	.	TGTGCCAGCAGTTTAGGCGGTAGCGGGATCGGGCACAATGAGCAGTTCTTC	CASSLGGSGIGHNEQFF
TRBV6-5	.	TRBJ2-7	.	TGTGCCAGCAGTTACTCGAGCGGCAGAACCTACGAGCAGTACTTC	CASSYSSGRTYEQYF
TRBV3-1	TRBD2	TRBJ2-5	few	TGTGCCAGCAGCCAAGAGACTAGCGTGAACGAAGAGACCCAGTACTTC	CASSQETSVNEETQYF
TRBV20-1	TRBD2	TRBJ2-1	.	TGCAGTGCTAAAGAGCGGGAGGGCTCCTACAATGAGCAGTTCTTC	CSAKEREGSYNEQFF
TRBV7-8	TRBD1	TRBJ2-2	.	TGTGCCAGCAGCTTAGTCGCAGGGGGCACCGGGGAGCTGTTTTTT	CASSLVAGGTGELFF
TRBV7-9	.	TRBJ2-7	.	TGTGCCAGCAGCCTCCAGAGCGAGCAGTACTTC	CASSLQSEQYF
TRBV9	.	TRBJ2-7	.	TGTGCCAGCAGCGTAGGAAGCTCCTGCGAGCAGTACTTC	CASSVGSSCEQYF
TRBV9	.	TRBJ2-7	.	TGTGCCAGCAGCGTAGACTTCTCCTACGAGCAGTACTTC	CASSVDFSYEQYF
TRBV20-1	TRBD1	TRBJ1-2	many	TGCAGTGCTAGAGTAAGCGGCTTCCCACAGGGGGATGGCTACACCTTC	CSARVSGFPQGDGYTF
TRBV5-1	TRBD1	TRBJ1-2	few	TGCGCCAGCAGCCCCGCGGCGGACAGGGACTACACCTTC	CASSPAADRDYTF
TRBV20-1	TRBD2	TRBJ2-1	.	TGCAGTGCTTTGACTAGCGGCTACAATGAGCAGTTCTTC	CSALTSGYNEQFF
TRBV12-3/TRBV12-4	TRBD2	TRBJ2-3	.	TGTGCCAGCGGGGGGACTAGCGGGCGGCCAGATACGCAGTATTTT	CASGGTSGRPDTQYF
TRBV15	.	TRBJ2-5	.	TGTGCCACCAGCGGAGGCTCGGGCAGGGAAGGCGAGACCCAGTACTTC	CATSGGSGREGETQYF
TRBV9	TRBD2	TRBJ2-1	few	TGTGCCAGCAGCCTTTTTCGTGAGGGACTAGCGGGAGGGTTGTACAATGAGCAGTTCTTC	CASSLFREGLAGGLYNEQFF
TRBV27	.	TRBJ2-3	.	TGTGCCAGCAGTCCCCTCCGACCTAGCACAGATACGCAGTATTTT	CASSPLRPSTDTQYF
TRBV6-2/TRBV6-3	TRBD1	TRBJ2-6	few	TGTGCCAGCAGTTACTCGACCCTTGGGGACAGGGGTTCTGGGGCCAACGTCCTGACTTTC	CASSYSTLGDRGSGANVLTF
TRBV4-2	.	TRBJ2-7	many	TGTGCCAGCAGCCCAGACAGGATCCTTACCTACGAGCAGTACTTC	CASSPDRILTYEQYF
TRBV29-1	.	TRBJ2-1	.	TGCAGCGTTGAAGATTCCCGCCCGGAGCAGTTCTTC	CSVEDSRPEQFF
TRBV7-7	.	TRBJ2-5	few	TGTGCTAGCACGGACACCCAAGAGACCCAGTACTTC	CASTDTQETQYF
TRBV9	TRBD1	TRBJ2-7	many	TGTGCCAGCAGCGTAGCATCCGGGACAGGGCAGGACGAGCAGTACTTC	CASSVASGTGQDEQYF
TRBV6-2/TRBV6-3	.	TRBJ1-5	.	TGTGCCAGCAGTTACGGTCAGTCTAATCAGCCCCAGCATTTT	CASSYGQSNQPQHF